Here is one TCR beta chain with its context. The read gets to within 3 residues of the CDR3 end, and the germline J gene fills in the rest. This CDR3 has 15 amino acids. Germline V gives CDR1 LNHDA, CDR2 SQIVND (reference sequence). Trimming removed 6 bases from V and 4 bases from J, with 16 bases in between. Data came from immunoSEQ multiplex PCR; TCRdb stores just in-frame clones and leaves some out. The listing records roughly 48,000 clones. The data originate from a study of Tregs in tolerant kidney transplant recipients. The sample in question was CD4+ T cells from blood, obtained before the transplant. The J gene is TRBJ1-5, the V gene TRBV19; the D gene is possibly TRBD1 (6 bases). This sequence was found in a human donor who received a combined kidney and bone marrow transplant. CDR3 region: CASSRSSGVNQPQHF. The sequenced CDR3 bases are TGTGCCAGTAGCCGAAGCTCAGGGGTTAATCAGCCC.